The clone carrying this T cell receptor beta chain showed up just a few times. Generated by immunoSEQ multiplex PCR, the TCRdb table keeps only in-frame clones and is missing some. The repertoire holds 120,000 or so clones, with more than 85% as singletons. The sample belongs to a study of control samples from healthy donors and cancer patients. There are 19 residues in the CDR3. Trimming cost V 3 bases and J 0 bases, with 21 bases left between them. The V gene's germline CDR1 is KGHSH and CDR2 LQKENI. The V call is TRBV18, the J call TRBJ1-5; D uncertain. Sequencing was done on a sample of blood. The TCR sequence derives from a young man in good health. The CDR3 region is CASSPVCVGSHISNQPQHF. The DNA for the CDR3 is TGTGCCAGCTCACCTGTATGTGTAGGTTCTCACATTAGCAATCAGCCCCAGCATTTT.